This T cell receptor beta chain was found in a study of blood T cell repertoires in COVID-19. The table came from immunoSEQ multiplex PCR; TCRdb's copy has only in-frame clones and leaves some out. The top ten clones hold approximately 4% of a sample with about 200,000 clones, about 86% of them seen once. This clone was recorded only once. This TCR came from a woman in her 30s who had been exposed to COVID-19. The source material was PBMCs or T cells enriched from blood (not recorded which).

In DNA form, the CDR3 reads TGCGCCAGCAGTCAGTCCGAGGGGGCGTTGTACACTGAAGCTTTCTTT. This translates into CASSQSEGALYTEAFF. The genes are TRBV23-1 and TRBJ1-1, with 7 bases lining up with TRBD1. TRBV23-1 is designated an ORF whose function remains uncertain. This CDR3 spans 16 amino acids. Unmatched junction bases numbered 10, after V lost 3 bases and J lost 3 bases.